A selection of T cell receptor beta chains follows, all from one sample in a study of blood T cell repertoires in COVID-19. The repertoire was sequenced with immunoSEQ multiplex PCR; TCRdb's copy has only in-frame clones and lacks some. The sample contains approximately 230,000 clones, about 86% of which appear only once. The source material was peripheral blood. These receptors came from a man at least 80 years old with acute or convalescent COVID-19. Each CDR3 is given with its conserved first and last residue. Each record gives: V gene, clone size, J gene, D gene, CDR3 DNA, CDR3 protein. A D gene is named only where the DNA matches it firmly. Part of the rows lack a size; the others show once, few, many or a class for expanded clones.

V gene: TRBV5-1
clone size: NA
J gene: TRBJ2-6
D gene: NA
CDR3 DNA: TGCGCCAGCAGCTTAAAAGCGTCTGGGGCCAACGTCCTGACTTTC
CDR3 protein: CASSLKASGANVLTF

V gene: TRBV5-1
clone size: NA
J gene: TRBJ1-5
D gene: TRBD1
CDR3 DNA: TGCGCCAGCAGTCCCGGGACAGGGGTCCGATATAGCAATCAGCCCCAGCATTTT
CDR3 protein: CASSPGTGVRYSNQPQHF

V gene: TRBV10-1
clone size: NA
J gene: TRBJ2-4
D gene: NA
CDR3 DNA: TGCGCCAGCAGTGATCGTATAGCCAAAAACATTCAGTACTTC
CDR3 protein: CASSDRIAKNIQYF

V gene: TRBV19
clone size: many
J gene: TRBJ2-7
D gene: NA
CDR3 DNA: TGTGCCACAGGGTCTGGGTACGAGCAGTACTTC
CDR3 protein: CATGSGYEQYF

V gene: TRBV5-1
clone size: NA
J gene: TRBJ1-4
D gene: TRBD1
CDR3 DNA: TGCGCCAGCAGCTCAGCGCTCACACAGGGGTTAAATGAAAAACTGTTTTTT
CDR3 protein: CASSSALTQGLNEKLFF

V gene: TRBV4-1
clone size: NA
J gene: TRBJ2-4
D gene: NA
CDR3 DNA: TGCGCCGCCGGGAGTTGGGCCAAAAACATTCAGTACTTC
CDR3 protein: CAAGSWAKNIQYF

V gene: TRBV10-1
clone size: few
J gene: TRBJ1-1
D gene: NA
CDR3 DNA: TGCGCCAGCAGTGATCCCCGGACAGTGGACACTGAAGCTTTCTTT
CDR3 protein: CASSDPRTVDTEAFF

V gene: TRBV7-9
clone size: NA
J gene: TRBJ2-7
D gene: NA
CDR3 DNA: TGTGCCAGCAGGGACATGGGCAAGGGGTACGAGCAGTACTTC
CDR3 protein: CASRDMGKGYEQYF

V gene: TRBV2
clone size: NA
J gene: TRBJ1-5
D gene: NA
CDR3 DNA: TGTGCCAGCACGGAGGGGCAGGGTCGGCAGCCCCAGCATTTT
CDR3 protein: CASTEGQGRQPQHF

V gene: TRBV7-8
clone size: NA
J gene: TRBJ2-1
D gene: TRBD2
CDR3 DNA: TGTGCCAGCAGCGGAAGGACTAGCGGCTCCTACAATGAGCAGTTCTTC
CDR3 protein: CASSGRTSGSYNEQFF

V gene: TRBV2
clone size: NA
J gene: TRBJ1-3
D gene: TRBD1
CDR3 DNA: TGTGCCAGCAGTGAAGGTCGCCGAGGGGGCTTCTCTGGAAACACCATATATTTT
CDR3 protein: CASSEGRRGGFSGNTIYF

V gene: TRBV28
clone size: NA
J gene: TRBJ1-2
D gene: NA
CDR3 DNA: TGTGCCAGCAGTTTACCGACAGCTGACTATGGCTACACCTTC
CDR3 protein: CASSLPTADYGYTF

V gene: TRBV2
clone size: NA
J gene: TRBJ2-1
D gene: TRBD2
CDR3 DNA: TGTGCCAGCACCAGCGGGAGAAGGTACAATGAGCAGTTCTTC
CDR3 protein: CASTSGRRYNEQFF

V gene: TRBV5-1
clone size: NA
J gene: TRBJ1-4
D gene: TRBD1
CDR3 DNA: TGCGCCAGCAGCCCCCGACAGGGGGCGGTGGAAAAACTGTTTTTT
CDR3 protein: CASSPRQGAVEKLFF

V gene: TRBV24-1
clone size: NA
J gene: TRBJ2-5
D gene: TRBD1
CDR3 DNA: TGTGCCACCAGTGATTTCCGGGACAGGGGTGGAGAGACCCAGTACTTC
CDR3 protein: CATSDFRDRGGETQYF

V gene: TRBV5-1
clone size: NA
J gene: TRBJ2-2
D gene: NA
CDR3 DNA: TGCGCCAGCACCGAGGGGGCGAACACCGGGGAGCTGTTTTTT
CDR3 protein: CASTEGANTGELFF

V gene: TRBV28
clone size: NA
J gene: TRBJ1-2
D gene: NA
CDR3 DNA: TGTGCCAGCAGTGCCCCGGAAGGAGCTAACTATGGCTACACCTTC
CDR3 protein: CASSAPEGANYGYTF

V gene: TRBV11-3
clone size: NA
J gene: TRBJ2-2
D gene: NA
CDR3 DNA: TGTGCCAGCAGCTTAGGGTGGCCGGGGAACACCGGGGAGCTGTTTTTT
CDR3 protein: CASSLGWPGNTGELFF

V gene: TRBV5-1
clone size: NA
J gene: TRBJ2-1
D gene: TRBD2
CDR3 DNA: TGCGCCAGCAGCTTGACTAGCGGGGGGGCCTACAATGAGCAGTTCTTC
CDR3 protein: CASSLTSGGAYNEQFF

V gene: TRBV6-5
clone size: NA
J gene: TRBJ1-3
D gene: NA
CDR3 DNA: TGTGCCAGCAGCCTCAATTGGGCAAGTGGAAACACCATATATTTT
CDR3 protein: CASSLNWASGNTIYF

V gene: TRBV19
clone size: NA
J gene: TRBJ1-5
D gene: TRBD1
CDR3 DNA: TGTGCCAGTAGTCCTTGGACAGGGGCTCATCAGCCCCAGCATTTT
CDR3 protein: CASSPWTGAHQPQHF

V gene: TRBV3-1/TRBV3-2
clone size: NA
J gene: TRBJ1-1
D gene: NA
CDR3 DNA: TGTGCCAGCAGCCAGGTTGGTAGCGACGCTTTCTTT
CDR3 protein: CASSQVGSDAFF

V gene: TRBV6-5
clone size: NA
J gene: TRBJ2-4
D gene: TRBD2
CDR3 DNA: TGTGCCAGCAGTCTGCGGGGGGCGCAAAACATTCAGTACTTC
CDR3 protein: CASSLRGAQNIQYF

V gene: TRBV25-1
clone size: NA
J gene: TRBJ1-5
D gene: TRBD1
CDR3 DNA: TGTGCCAGCAGTGATTGGGACAGCCCTCAGCCCCAGCATTTT
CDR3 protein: CASSDWDSPQPQHF

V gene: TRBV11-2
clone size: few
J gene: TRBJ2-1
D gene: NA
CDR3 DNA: TGTGCCAGCAGCCCGGGGGGCGGGAGTTTTGATGAGCAGTTCTTC
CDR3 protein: CASSPGGGSFDEQFF

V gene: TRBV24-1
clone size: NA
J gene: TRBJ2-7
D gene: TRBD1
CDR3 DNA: TGTGCCACCAGTGACCAGGCCGGGACAGGGTTCGGGGAGCAGTACTTC
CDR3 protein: CATSDQAGTGFGEQYF

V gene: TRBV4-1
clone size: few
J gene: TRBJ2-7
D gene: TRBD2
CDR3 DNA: TGCGCCAGCAGCCCTGGACTAGCCTACGAGCAGTACTTC
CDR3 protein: CASSPGLAYEQYF

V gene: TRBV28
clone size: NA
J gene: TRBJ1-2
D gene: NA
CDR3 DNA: TGTGCCAGCAGTTTAGTCGAGCGGGGCTACACCTTC
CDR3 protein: CASSLVERGYTF